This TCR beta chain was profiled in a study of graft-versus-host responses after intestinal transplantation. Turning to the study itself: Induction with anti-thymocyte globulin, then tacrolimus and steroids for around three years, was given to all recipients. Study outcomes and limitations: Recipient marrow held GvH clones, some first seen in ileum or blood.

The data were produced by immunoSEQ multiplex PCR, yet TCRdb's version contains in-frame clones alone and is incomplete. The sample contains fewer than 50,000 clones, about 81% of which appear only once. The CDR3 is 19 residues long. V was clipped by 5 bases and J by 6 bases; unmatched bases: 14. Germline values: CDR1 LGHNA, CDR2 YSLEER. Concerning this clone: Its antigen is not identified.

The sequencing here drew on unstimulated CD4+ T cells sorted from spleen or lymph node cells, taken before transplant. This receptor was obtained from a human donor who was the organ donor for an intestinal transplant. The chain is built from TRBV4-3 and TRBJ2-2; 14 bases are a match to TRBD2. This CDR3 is CASSLRLAGGLLPPGELFF. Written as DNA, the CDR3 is TGCGCCAGCAGCTTACGACTAGCGGGGGGGCTATTACCCCCCGGGGAGCTGTTTTTT.